This record covers a single TCR beta chain. Its target is not known. V was clipped by 7 bases and J by 8 bases, with 20 bases between them. The CDR3 loop spans 14 amino acids. Germline loops: CDR1 MGHDK, CDR2 SYGVNS. The source of the sample is a study of PD-1 blockade in classical Hodgkin lymphoma. Study-wide results and caveats: Whatever underlies the repertoire differences (possibly disease activity or prior therapy) remains undefined. Relapsed/refractory patients reportedly had lower baseline diversity than newly diagnosed patients.

The time point denotes: newly diagnosed, previously untreated cHL patient sample. Clones were sequenced by immunoSEQ multiplex PCR, and TCRdb holds only the in-frame ones, with some missing. The sample records tens of thousands of clones, roughly 91% being singletons. The rearrangement uses TRBV25-1 and TRBJ1-2; the D gene is possibly TRBD1 (5 bases). The TCR was taken from a human donor with classical Hodgkin lymphoma. The sequenced material came from peripheral blood mononuclear cells (PBMCs). The CDR3 nucleotides read TGTGCCAGCACCCCATCGGGTCAGGGCCTAGGCTACACCTTC. This gives the protein CASTPSGQGLGYTF.